What follows are 12 T cell receptor beta chains derived from one specimen sequenced in a study of T cell responses to AZD1222 COVID-19 vaccine. Sequencing was performed with immunoSEQ multiplex PCR; in TCRdb, only in-frame clones are kept and a portion is missing. The profile shows 90,000 to 150,000 clones, less than 90% of them singletons. The source material was peripheral blood, sampled on day 0 of AZD1222 vaccination. These receptor sequences come from an adult in good health.

V and J are TRBV9 and TRBJ1-2; possible D gene TRBD1, 5 bases. The CDR3 runs 11 residues. Trimming cost V 1 base and J 14 bases, with 12 bases left between them. CDR1 is SGDLS and CDR2 is YYNGEE in the germline V gene. In nucleotides, the CDR3 is TGTGCCAGCAGCGTATATGGGGAGGGGACCTTC. Amino acid sequence: CASSVYGEGTF.

The genes are TRBV5-1 and TRBJ2-7; TRBD2 matches at 8 bases. Germline V gene lookup returns CDR1 SGHRS and CDR2 YFSETQ. Trimming removed 0 bases from V and 6 bases from J; junction bases left unmatched: 8. This CDR3 contains 15 residues. CDR3 nucleotide sequence: TGCGCCAGCAGCTTGGATGGCGGGAGGTTAGGCGAGCAGTACTTC. It translates to CASSLDGGRLGEQYF.

The table lists this clone with a count of one. The CDR3 reads CASSLTSVVSYEQYF. CDR3 bases: TGTGCCAGCAGTTTAACTAGCGTGGTCTCCTACGAGCAGTACTTC. This rearrangement joins TRBV28 to TRBJ2-7; 7 bases align to TRBD2. In germline, CDR1 is MDHEN, CDR2 SYDVKM. CDR3 length equals 15 residues. J lost 0 bases, V lost 2 bases, and 4 bases had no gene match.

This clone has a single count. For the CDR3, the DNA is TGTGCCACCAGTGATCCTAGCGCCGGGCGATCAGATACGCAGTATTTT. It is translated as CATSDPSAGRSDTQYF. This chain links TRBV24-1 with TRBJ2-3, with D possibly matching TRBD2 (6 bases). The CDR3 contains 16 residues. Germline loops: CDR1 KGHDR, CDR2 SFDVKD. The ends were cut back, 3 bases at V and 4 bases at J, with 16 bases in the middle.

V is TRBV6-6 and J is TRBJ2-1; 9 bases agree with TRBD1. Germline lookup yields CDR1 MNHNY and CDR2 SVGAGI (reference sequence). This CDR3 region has 15 residues. Trimming at V came to 5 bases and at J to 9 bases, leaving 11 bases not matched to a gene. CDR3 DNA sequence: TGTGCCAGCAGTCCCACAGGGGGCGCGTCGGGTGAGCAGTTCTTC. This translates into CASSPTGGASGEQFF.

The chain is built from TRBV6-4 and TRBJ2-1; 7 bases agree with TRBD1. CDR1 MRHNA and CDR2 SNTAGT come from the germline V gene. The CDR3 contains 14 residues. The trim removed 5 bases at V and 0 bases at J, leaving 1 base unmatched. The CDR3 protein is CASSRDSSYNEQFF. In DNA form, the CDR3 reads TGTGCCAGCAGTAGGGACAGCTCCTACAATGAGCAGTTCTTC.

V is TRBV7-8 and J is TRBJ2-1, with 7 positions matching TRBD2. The CDR3 is 14 amino acids. V was clipped by 6 bases and J by 3 bases; unmatched bases: 5. CDR1 is SGHVS and CDR2 is FQNEAQ in the germline V gene. CDR3 protein: CASRKAGLYNEQFF. CDR3 DNA sequence: TGTGCCAGCAGGAAAGCGGGGCTCTACAATGAGCAGTTCTTC.

The rearrangement uses TRBV27 and TRBJ1-1; unclear D gene. This CDR3 spans 14 amino acids. Trimming took 6 bases from V and 4 from J, leaving 15 bases between them. The germline CDR1 and CDR2 sequences are MNHEY and SMNVEV (reference sequence). CDR3 residues: CASSSLLRPTEAFF. The CDR3 bases are TGTGCCAGCAGCTCCCTACTCCGTCCCACTGAAGCTTTCTTT.

This chain uses TRBV5-1 with TRBJ2-1; D possibly corresponds to TRBD2 (5 bases). V lost 0 bases, J lost 10 bases, and 8 bases lay in between. This CDR3 is built from 12 residues. Germline V gives CDR1 SGHRS, CDR2 YFSETQ. The CDR3 is CASSLATGEQFF. The CDR3 region has the DNA TGCGCCAGCAGCTTGGCCACGGGGGAGCAGTTCTTC.

This rearrangement joins TRBV7-9 to TRBJ2-5, with 9 bases identical to TRBD2. Trimming took 8 bases from V and 2 from J; bases not matched to a gene: 12. This CDR3 spans 16 amino acids. CDR1 is SEHNR and CDR2 is FQNEAQ in the germline V gene (reference sequence). CDR3 protein: CASVKAASGIQETQYF. The CDR3 DNA reads as TGTGCCAGCGTCAAGGCGGCTAGCGGGATTCAAGAGACCCAGTACTTC. The full variable domain, in which reference TRBV7-9 and TRBJ2-5 provide the parts outside the CDR3, is DTGVSQNPRHKITKRGQNVTFRCDPISEHNRLYWYRQTLGQGPEFLTYFQNEAQLEKSRLLSDRFSAERPKGSFSTLEIQRTEQGDSAMYLCASVKAASGIQETQYFGPGTRLLVL.

This chain uses TRBV7-2 with TRBJ2-2; D possibly corresponds to TRBD2 (5 bases). This CDR3 region has 13 residues. Germline V gene data show CDR1 as SGHTA and CDR2 as FQGNSA. Trimming pared 3 bases from V and 6 bases from J, leaving 8 bases between. CDR3 in amino acids: CASSFRGPGELFF. CDR3 DNA: TGTGCCAGCAGCTTCCGAGGGCCCGGGGAGCTGTTTTTT.

The genes are TRBV28 and TRBJ1-6, with a weak D call TRBD1 (6 bases). V lost 6 bases and J 7 bases, leaving 16 bases between the germline ends. Germline CDR1 MDHEN, CDR2 SYDVKM. The CDR3 sequence is 15 residues long. The CDR3 nucleotides are TGTGCCAGCAGACCCTTAGGGACACTCAATTCACCCCTCCACTTT. Its translation is CASRPLGTLNSPLHF.